The sample holds a few counts of the clone carrying this T cell receptor beta chain. No antigen is known for it. One junction end does not reproduce the germline sequence, and a read error may be involved. Library preparation tagged each individual cDNA molecule with a unique molecular identifier. TCRdb re-called the 5' RACE reads through MiXCR, storing one row per CDR3 protein. The sample holds 130,000 or so distinct CDR3 sequences; roughly 4% are singletons and the top ten take around 1.4%. Sequencing started from total RNA isolated from unfractionated whole blood. The sample comes from a study of human T cells and chemical hapten exposure. Broader study findings: TCRs at a frequency above 1 in 1000 stayed unchanged with DPC sensitization.

The CDR3 contains 11 residues. CDR1 SEHNR and CDR2 FQNEAQ come from the germline V gene (reference sequence). This sequence joins TRBV7-9 and TRBJ2-1; the match to TRBD1 covers 7 bases. This TCR was sampled from a female donor in good health. CDR3 amino acids: CASSLGTGELF. DNA of the CDR3: TGTGCCAGCAGCTTAGGAACAGGGGAACTCTTC.